Listed here are 2 T cell receptor beta chains from one sample, sequenced in a study of blood T cell repertoires in COVID-19. TCRdb keeps only in-frame clones here, not all; method: immunoSEQ multiplex PCR. The sample lists more than 100,000 clones; about 90% were seen once. The sequenced sample was peripheral blood. Source of these receptors: a human donor in a cohort sampled during active COVID-19.

The rearrangement uses TRBV28 and TRBJ2-4, with D possibly being TRBD2 (5 bases). The germline CDR1 and CDR2 sequences are MDHEN and SYDVKM. The CDR3 length is 13 residues. Trimming took off 5 bases at V and 6 bases at J, with 11 bases between the two ends. CDR3 coding DNA: TGTGCCAGCAGTATCCCTCGGGGAAACATTCAGTACTTC. Translating gives CASSIPRGNIQYF.

The chain joins TRBV6-5 to TRBJ2-1, with 11 bases aligning to TRBD2. The V gene end was trimmed by 2 bases and the J gene end by 6 bases; junction bases not matched to a gene: 3. Germline-derived CDR1 and CDR2 are MNHEY and SVGAGI. The CDR3 has 15 residues. CDR3 in amino acids: CASSYNSGRVNEQFF. The CDR3 nucleotides are TGTGCCAGCAGTTACAATAGCGGGAGGGTCAATGAGCAGTTCTTC.